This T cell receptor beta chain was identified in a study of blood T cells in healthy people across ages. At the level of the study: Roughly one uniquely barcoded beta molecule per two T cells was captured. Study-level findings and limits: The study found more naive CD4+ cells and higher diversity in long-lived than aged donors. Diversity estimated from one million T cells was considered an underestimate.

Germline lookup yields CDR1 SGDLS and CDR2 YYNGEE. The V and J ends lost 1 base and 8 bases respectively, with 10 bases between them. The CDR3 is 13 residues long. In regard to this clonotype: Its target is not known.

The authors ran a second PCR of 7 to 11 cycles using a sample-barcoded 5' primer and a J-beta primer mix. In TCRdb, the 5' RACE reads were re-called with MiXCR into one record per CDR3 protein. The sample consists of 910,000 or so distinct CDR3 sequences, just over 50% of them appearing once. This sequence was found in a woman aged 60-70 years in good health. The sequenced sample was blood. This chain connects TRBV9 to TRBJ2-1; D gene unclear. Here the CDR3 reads CASSVLMGDEQFF. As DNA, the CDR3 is TGTGCCAGCAGCGTACTAATGGGTGATGAGCAGTTCTTC.